This entry lists 14 T cell receptor beta chains sequenced from one sample in a study of Ad26.COV2.S vaccination and SARS-CoV-2 variants (dated by TCRdb to about 2021). Preparation of the library involved the immunoSEQ multiplex PCR assay. TCRdb provides this immuneACCESS table in a form limited to in-frame rearrangements. Some clones are lacking; in checked studies, under half of them reflect an unresolved V gene, and why the rest are absent is not known. This sample comprises more than 400,000 clones, roughly 90% of them detected only once. The top ten hold around 1.7% of the sample. The treatment or condition label corresponds to: about 20 received Ad26.COV2.S at low or high dose, single or two shots; 5 received placebo; per-sample allocation not given. Repertoires of vaccine and placebo recipients were sequenced from samples taken on day 63 after the first injection. The source material was peripheral blood, sampled in a trial of Ad26.COV2.S vaccine versus placebo. These receptor sequences come from a person between 18 and 65 years old who received the Ad26.COV2.S COVID-19 vaccine or a placebo.

This clone came up once. The chain couples TRBV15 to TRBJ1-2; the D gene is possibly TRBD1 (6 bases). Germline V gene data show CDR1 as LNHNV and CDR2 as YYDKDF (reference sequence). This CDR3 contains 12 residues. The V end was cut by 3 bases, the J end by 5 bases, with 7 bases between. The DNA for the CDR3 is TGTGCCACCAGCAGGGACAGTTATGGCTACACCTTC. It yields the protein CATSRDSYGYTF.

This chain uses TRBV7-2 with TRBJ1-2; 8 bases are a match to TRBD1. The CDR3 is made up of 13 amino acids. Germline V lookup: CDR1 SGHTA, CDR2 FQGNSA. V dropped 4 bases and J dropped 7; count of bases not matched to a gene: 5. CDR3 sequence: CASSSQGAAGYTF. The CDR3 region has the DNA TGTGCCAGCAGCTCCCAGGGGGCTGCTGGCTACACCTTC.

V and J are TRBV18 and TRBJ1-4, with D unclear. Per the germline V gene, CDR1 is KGHSH and CDR2 is LQKENI. This CDR3 comprises 11 residues. Trimming took off 6 bases at V and 5 bases at J, with 4 bases between the two ends. The CDR3 region is CASSANEKLFF. The CDR3 DNA sequence: TGTGCCAGCTCCGCGAATGAAAAACTGTTTTTT.

The chain recombines TRBV5-1 with TRBJ2-7, with 7 positions matching TRBD1. J was trimmed by 7 bases and V by 1 base; bases with no gene match: 8. CDR1 and CDR2 (germline): SGHRS, YFSETQ. The CDR3 runs to 14 residues. CDR3 amino acids: CASSLIDRVDEQYF. The CDR3 bases are TGCGCCAGCAGCTTGATTGACAGGGTCGATGAGCAGTACTTC. Full variable domain (rest looked up from reference TRBV5-1 and TRBJ2-7): KAGVTQTPRYLIKTRGQQVTLSCSPISGHRSVSWYQQTPGQGLQFLFEYFSETQRNKGNFPGRFSGRQFSNSRSEMNVSTLELGDSALYLCASSLIDRVDEQYFGPGTRLTVT.

The V gene is TRBV12-5, the J gene TRBJ2-1; TRBD2 aligns across 7 bases. Per germline, CDR1 LGHNT and CDR2 FRNRAP. V lost 5 bases and J lost 4; bases outside the gene matches: 14. This CDR3 is built from 17 residues. As DNA, the CDR3 is TGTGCTAGTGGTGAAGACCTCTCCGGGGGGTATTACAATGAGCAGTTCTTC. Residues: CASGEDLSGGYYNEQFF.

The J gene is TRBJ2-7, the V gene TRBV19; 10 nucleotides match TRBD1. This CDR3 comprises 15 residues. Germline assignment: CDR1 LNHDA and CDR2 SQIVND (reference sequence). The trim removed 5 bases at V and 4 bases at J, leaving 8 bases unmatched. Here the CDR3 reads CASSDRDRGPYEQYF. Written as DNA, the CDR3 is TGTGCCAGTAGTGACCGGGACAGGGGACCATACGAGCAGTACTTC.

CDR3 loop: CASSFRTGAPGELFF. The DNA of the CDR3 is TGTGCCAGCAGTTTTCGGACAGGGGCACCCGGGGAGCTGTTTTTT. This sequence joins TRBV28 and TRBJ2-2; 9 bases align to TRBD1. V lost 3 bases to trimming and J lost 6 bases; unmatched junction nucleotides: 5. The germline V gene has CDR1 MDHEN and CDR2 SYDVKM. CDR3 length: 15 residues. The full variable domain, with the rest looked up from reference TRBV28 and TRBJ2-2, is DVKVTQSSRYLVKRTGEKVFLECVQDMDHENMFWYRQDPGLGLRLIYFSYDVKMKEKGDIPEGYSVSREKKERFSLILESASTNQTSMYLCASSFRTGAPGELFFGEGSRLTVL.

The chain combines TRBV18 with TRBJ2-1; D is perhaps TRBD2 (6 bases). From germline, CDR1 is KGHSH and CDR2 LQKENI. This CDR3 has 15 residues. V gave up 1 base and J gave up 3 bases, with 10 bases separating them. The CDR3 DNA is TGTGCCAGCTCACCACAGCGGGTCCTCTACAATGAGCAGTTCTTC. Translated, it gives CASSPQRVLYNEQFF.

The chain employs TRBV4-3 and TRBJ2-2, with a possible D match to TRBD2 (5 bases). There are 15 residues in the CDR3. CDR1 and CDR2 from the germline V gene are LGHNA and YSLEER. Trimming stripped 0 bases from V and 4 bases from J, with 9 bases between. The CDR3 reads CASSQDPRGTGELFF. CDR3 in DNA: TGCGCCAGCAGCCAAGATCCCCGGGGCACCGGGGAGCTGTTTTTT.

The genes are TRBV10-3 and TRBJ1-2; the D gene is possibly TRBD1 (6 bases). This CDR3 spans 12 amino acids. Germline values: CDR1 ENHRY, CDR2 SYGVKD. V dropped 6 bases and J dropped 6 bases, with 11 bases sitting between them. The CDR3 nucleotides read TGTGCCATCAGCCCTACAGGGAATGGCTACACCTTC. Its protein product is CAISPTGNGYTF.

J is TRBJ1-2 and V is TRBV6-2 or TRBV6-3, with TRBD1 as a possible D gene (6 bases). The CDR3 runs 14 residues. V lost 4 bases, J lost 2 bases, and 11 bases lay in between. CDR1 and CDR2 (germline): MNHEY, SVGEGT. The CDR3 loop is CASSFSGQNYGYTF. CDR3 coding DNA: TGTGCCAGCAGTTTTTCAGGACAGAACTATGGCTACACCTTC.

The chain uses TRBV7-9 and TRBJ2-5; the match to TRBD2 covers 11 bases. Trimming removed 3 bases from V and 5 bases from J; junction bases left unmatched: 8. CDR1 and CDR2 (germline): SEHNR, FQNEAQ (reference sequence). CDR3 length: 16 residues. CDR3 DNA sequence: TGTGCCAGCAGCTTTGGTAGCGGGGGGGCTGAGGAGACCCAGTACTTC. This translates into CASSFGSGGAEETQYF.

The chain joins TRBV6-2 or TRBV6-3 to TRBJ2-7, with TRBD1 matching 7 bases. V lost 6 bases and J lost 4; bases outside the gene matches: 9. This CDR3 is 14 amino acids long. CDR1 is MNHEY and CDR2 is SVGEGT in the germline V gene. The CDR3 region is CASSQPGQWYEQYF. For the CDR3, the DNA is TGTGCCAGCAGCCAACCGGGACAGTGGTACGAGCAGTACTTC.

V and J are TRBV27 and TRBJ1-1; a possible D gene is TRBD1 (6 bases). Deletions cut 5 bases from V and 1 base from J, with 11 bases between. The CDR3 spans 14 residues. The germline V gene encodes CDR1 MNHEY and CDR2 SMNVEV (reference sequence). CDR3 loop: CASSRTGTNTEAFF. CDR3 in DNA: TGTGCCAGCAGTCGAACAGGGACGAACACTGAAGCTTTCTTT.